The 24 T cell receptor beta chains below were found in one sample sequenced in a study of T cells in localized non-small cell lung cancer. Repertoires were generated with immunoSEQ multiplex PCR, while TCRdb's copy carries only in-frame clones and drops some. The table lists 30,000 to 40,000 clones, roughly four fifths of them singletons. The sample in question was peripheral blood, obtained before any cancer treatment. The receptors were gathered from a male donor aged 60 or older with stage III squamous cell lung carcinoma.

The chain uses TRBV5-1 and TRBJ2-7, with 10 bases lining up with TRBD1. Germline-derived CDR1 and CDR2 are SGHRS and YFSETQ. This CDR3 comprises 16 residues. J lost 3 bases, V lost 0 bases, and 6 bases had no gene match. In nucleotides, the CDR3 is TGCGCCAGCAGCTTGGGTACCGGGACAGGGGTCTACGAGCAGTACTTC. Protein: CASSLGTGTGVYEQYF.

The V gene is TRBV18, the J gene TRBJ2-1, with TRBD1 as a possible D gene (5 bases). With 4 bases removed from V and 10 bases from J, the gap between germline ends came to 8 bases. This CDR3 spans 11 amino acids. Germline values: CDR1 KGHSH, CDR2 LQKENI. The DNA of the CDR3 is TGTGCCAGCTCACTGGGGCTCGAGCAGTTCTTC. Its protein is CASSLGLEQFF.

V usage is TRBV7-2 and J usage is TRBJ2-2, with TRBD1 identical over 10 bases. Germline-derived CDR1 and CDR2 are SGHTA and FQGNSA. With V trimmed by 5 bases and J by 5 bases, 5 bases remained unmatched. The length of the CDR3 is 15 residues. The CDR3 DNA is TGTGCCAGCAGCGCCGGACAGGGGGTAACCGGGGAGCTGTTTTTT. Its protein product is CASSAGQGVTGELFF.

V is TRBV2 and J is TRBJ2-7; TRBD2 is a possible D gene (6 bases). CDR3 length: 15 amino acids. Germline V gives CDR1 SNHLY, CDR2 FYNNEI. V was pared by 1 base and J by 3 bases, with 13 bases between. In DNA form, the CDR3 reads TGTGCCAGCAGTGAAGGACGCGGGGAGGACTACGAGCAGTACTTC. Residues: CASSEGRGEDYEQYF. The variable domain in full, completed from reference TRBV2 and TRBJ2-7, reads EPEVTQTPSHQVTQMGQEVILRCVPISNHLYFYWYRQILGQKVEFLVSFYNNEISEKSEIFDDQFSVERPDGSNFTLKIRSTKLEDSAMYFCASSEGRGEDYEQYFGPGTRLTVT.

This clone was recorded only once. This rearrangement joins TRBV20-1 to TRBJ1-1; D gene uncertain. Trimming took 3 bases from V and 10 from J, leaving 9 bases between them. Per germline, CDR1 DFQATT and CDR2 SNEGSKA (reference sequence). CDR3 length: 10 amino acids. The CDR3: CSASHVGAFF. In nucleotides, the CDR3 is TGCAGTGCTAGCCATGTAGGAGCTTTCTTT.

V gene TRBV4-1 combines with J gene TRBJ1-5, with D uncertain. This CDR3 is built from 14 residues. Trimming shortened V by 2 bases and J by 3 bases, and 8 bases separated the two germline ends. From germline, CDR1 is MGHRA and CDR2 YSYEKL. The CDR3 spells CASSQFPTNQPQHF. The DNA for the CDR3 is TGCGCCAGCAGCCAATTCCCGACCAATCAGCCCCAGCATTTT.

Worth noting for this clone: Mismatch with germline at one junction end may stem from a read error. This chain links TRBV7-8 with TRBJ2-5; 12 bases agree with TRBD2. Per germline, CDR1 SGHVS and CDR2 FQNEAQ. The CDR3 has 16 residues. The CDR3 here is CASSPTSGRLQEAQYF. CDR3 nucleotide sequence: TGTGCCAGCAGCCCCACTAGCGGGAGGTTACAAGAGGCCCAGTACTTC.

This clone was seen just once. J is TRBJ1-1 and V is TRBV21-1. TRBV21-1 is classified as a pseudogene. CDR3 length equals 16 residues. The CDR3 reads CASSEKTPEGETEAFF. The CDR3 nucleotides are TGTGCCAGCAGCGAAAAAACCCCGGAGGGGGAAACTGAAGCTTTCTTT.

The CDR3 nucleotides read TGTGCCAGTAGTAGAGTAACTAATGAAAAACTGTTTTTT. Translating gives CASSRVTNEKLFF. The chain combines TRBV19 with TRBJ1-4; D call uncertain. The CDR3 sequence is 13 residues long. The germline gives CDR1 LNHDA, CDR2 SQIVND (reference sequence). Trimming shortened V by 4 bases and J by 1 base, and 4 bases separated the two germline ends.

The genes are TRBV5-8 and TRBJ2-7; a weak D match, TRBD2 (5 bases). The length of the CDR3 is 14 residues. Germline CDR1 reads SGHTS; CDR2 reads YDEGEE. Trimming took off 0 bases at V and 5 bases at J, with 12 bases between the two ends. The chain's CDR3 is CASSLGRLGDEQYF. The CDR3, as DNA: TGTGCCAGCAGCTTGGGACGGCTCGGGGACGAGCAGTACTTC.

The CDR3 spells CASSLGDRLNTEAFF. Here the CDR3 DNA reads TGTGCCAGCAGTTTGGGGGACAGACTGAACACTGAAGCTTTCTTT. The chain is built from TRBV27 and TRBJ1-1; 7 bases match TRBD1. With V trimmed by 3 bases and J by 0 bases, 4 bases remained unmatched. This CDR3 region has 15 residues. Germline loops: CDR1 MNHEY, CDR2 SMNVEV (reference sequence).

The chain is built from TRBV5-4 and TRBJ1-6; 7 bases are a match to TRBD1. The CDR3 contains 16 residues. After removal of 4 bases from V and 7 bases from J, the junction contained 11 bases not matched to a gene. Germline V gene sequence: CDR1 SGHNT, CDR2 YYREEE (reference sequence). CDR3 region: CASSPGTATRNSPLHF. The CDR3 DNA follows: TGTGCCAGCAGCCCTGGGACAGCTACGAGGAATTCACCCCTCCACTTT. The full variable domain, its missing parts supplied by reference TRBV5-4 and TRBJ1-6, is ETGVTQSPTHLIKTRGQQVTLRCSSQSGHNTVSWYQQALGQGPQFIFQYYREEENGRGNFPPRFSGLQFPNYSSELNVNALELDDSALYLCASSPGTATRNSPLHFGNGTRLTVT.

The chain employs TRBV14 and TRBJ2-1; TRBD2 matches at 11 bases. V dropped 4 bases and J dropped 8; count of bases not matched to a gene: 10. The germline V gene has CDR1 SGHDN and CDR2 FVKESK. CDR3 length: 16 amino acids. CDR3 in DNA: TGTGCCAGCAGCCGCATAGCGGGAGGGTTAGTCGATGAGCAGTTCTTC. It translates to CASSRIAGGLVDEQFF.

The count of this clone is one. The chain uses TRBV6-4 and TRBJ2-3; TRBD2 might be the D (6 bases). CDR1 MRHNA and CDR2 SNTAGT come from the germline V gene. CDR3 length equals 14 residues. Trimming took 4 bases from V and 2 from J, leaving 10 bases between them. The CDR3, as DNA: TGTGCCAGCAGTGCGGGACTGCCCACAGATACGCAGTATTTT. Translated, it gives CASSAGLPTDTQYF.

CDR3 protein: CASIFEVNTEAFF. The CDR3 bases are TGTGCCAGCATTTTCGAGGTGAACACTGAAGCTTTCTTT. The V and J genes are TRBV2 and TRBJ1-1, with D unclear. Germline values: CDR1 SNHLY, CDR2 FYNNEI. The CDR3 contains 13 residues. The V end was cut by 7 bases, the J end by 0 bases, with 9 bases between.

The chain links TRBV5-1 to TRBJ1-6; 10 bases are shared with TRBD1. The V and J ends lost 3 bases and 6 bases, in that order; junction bases with no gene match: 3. The germline V gene has CDR1 SGHRS and CDR2 YFSETQ. There are 15 residues in the CDR3. CDR3 residues: CASSSGTGVNSPLHF. The DNA of the CDR3 is TGCGCCAGCAGCTCCGGGACAGGGGTTAATTCACCCCTCCACTTT.

The genes are TRBV25-1 and TRBJ2-7; D is undetermined. Germline CDR1 MGHDK, CDR2 SYGVNS. The CDR3 consists of 14 residues. V was trimmed by 6 bases and J by 2 bases, leaving 14 bases between them. This CDR3 reads CASRGRISPYEQYF. CDR3 sequence (DNA): TGTGCCAGCAGAGGACGTATTTCCCCCTACGAGCAGTACTTC.

The chain joins TRBV28 to TRBJ2-7; tentatively, D is TRBD2 (6 bases). CDR1 is MDHEN, CDR2 SYDVKM, per germline. V was shortened by 3 bases and J by 4 bases, with 16 bases between the two germline ends. The length of the CDR3 is 15 residues. Here the CDR3 reads CASSFSGVRSYEQYF. For the CDR3, the DNA is TGTGCCAGCAGTTTCTCGGGAGTGCGATCTTACGAGCAGTACTTC. Using reference TRBV28 and TRBJ2-7 for the parts outside the CDR3, the full variable domain is DVKVTQSSRYLVKRTGEKVFLECVQDMDHENMFWYRQDPGLGLRLIYFSYDVKMKEKGDIPEGYSVSREKKERFSLILESASTNQTSMYLCASSFSGVRSYEQYFGPGTRLTVT.

The rearrangement links TRBV11-1 to TRBJ2-1; no reliable D call. V lost 1 base to trimming and J lost 7 bases, with 17 bases between them. In germline, CDR1 is SGHAT, CDR2 FQDESV (reference sequence). This CDR3 has 16 residues. CDR3 nucleotides: TGTGCCAGCAGCTTAGGTAGTAGCCCCTATTTAAATGAGCAGTTCTTC. Its translation is CASSLGSSPYLNEQFF. The whole variable domain, filled in from reference TRBV11-1 and TRBJ2-1, reads EAEVAQSPRYKITEKSQAVAFWCDPISGHATLYWYRQILGQGPELLVQFQDESVVDDSQLPKDRFSAERLKGVDSTLKIQPAELGDSAMYLCASSLGSSPYLNEQFFGPGTRLTVL.

The rearrangement links TRBV5-5 to TRBJ2-1; D perhaps matches TRBD1 (6 bases). This CDR3 region has 14 residues. Trimming removed 4 bases from V and 5 bases from J, with 13 bases in between. Germline CDR1 is SGHKS and CDR2 is YYEKEE (reference sequence). The CDR3 DNA sequence: TGTGCCAGCAGCACTTACCGGGACAACAATGAGCAGTTCTTC. Its translation: CASSTYRDNNEQFF.

This clone was detected only a few times. The chain recombines TRBV2 with TRBJ1-1; a weak D match, TRBD1 (5 bases). Trimming removed 1 base at V and 0 bases at J, with 9 bases between. CDR1 is SNHLY and CDR2 is FYNNEI in the germline V gene. This CDR3 contains 15 residues. This chain's CDR3 is CASSEDAGMNTEAFF. CDR3 DNA sequence: TGTGCCAGCAGTGAAGATGCAGGGATGAACACTGAAGCTTTCTTT.

A single count supports this clone. This chain uses TRBV19 with TRBJ2-1, with TRBD1 identical over 12 bases. This CDR3 has 16 amino acids. Trimming cost V 4 bases and J 3 bases; bases outside gene matches: 4. Per the germline V gene, CDR1 is LNHDA and CDR2 is SQIVND (reference sequence). Written as DNA, the CDR3 is TGTGCCAGTAGTACCGGGACAGGGGGCTTCTACAATGAGCAGTTCTTC. Translating it yields CASSTGTGGFYNEQFF.

V gene TRBV5-4 combines with J gene TRBJ2-7; 8 bases match TRBD2. With V trimmed by 1 base and J by 5 bases, 8 bases remained unmatched. Looked up from germline, CDR1 is SGHNT and CDR2 is YYREEE (reference sequence). This CDR3 has 15 amino acids. CDR3 bases: TGTGCCAGCAGCTTGTCGGGAGGGAGGTTCCACGAGCAGTACTTC. This translates into CASSLSGGRFHEQYF.

CDR3 residues: CASSFSLHLGEQFF. CDR3 DNA: TGTGCCAGCAGCTTCTCATTACACTTGGGGGAGCAGTTCTTC. The rearrangement links TRBV11-2 to TRBJ2-1; D is ambiguous. V lost 3 bases to trimming and J lost 10 bases, with 16 bases between them. The CDR3 is 14 amino acids. CDR1 is SGHAT, CDR2 FQNNGV, per germline.